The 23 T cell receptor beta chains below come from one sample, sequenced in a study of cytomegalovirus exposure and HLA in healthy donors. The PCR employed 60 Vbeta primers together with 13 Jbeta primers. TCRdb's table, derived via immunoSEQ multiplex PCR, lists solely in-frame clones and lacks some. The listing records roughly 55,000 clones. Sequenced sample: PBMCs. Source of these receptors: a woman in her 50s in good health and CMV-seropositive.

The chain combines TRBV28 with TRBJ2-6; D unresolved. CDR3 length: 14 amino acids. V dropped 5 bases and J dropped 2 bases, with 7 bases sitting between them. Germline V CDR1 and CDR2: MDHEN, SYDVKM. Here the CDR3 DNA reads TGTGCCAGCAGTGACATCCCTGGGGCCAACGTCCTGACTTTC. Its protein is CASSDIPGANVLTF.

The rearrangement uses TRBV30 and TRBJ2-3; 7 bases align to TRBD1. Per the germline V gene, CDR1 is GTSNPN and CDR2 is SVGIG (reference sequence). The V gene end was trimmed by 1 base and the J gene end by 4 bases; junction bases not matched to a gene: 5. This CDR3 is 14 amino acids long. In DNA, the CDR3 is TGTGCCTGGAGTGGAGGGGGCAGCGCAGATACGCAGTATTTT. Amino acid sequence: CAWSGGGSADTQYF.

The CDR3 loop is CASSYSQGSEQYF. In DNA, the CDR3 is TGTGCCAGCAGTTACTCCCAGGGAAGCGAGCAGTACTTC. This chain uses TRBV6-5 with TRBJ2-7; D perhaps matches TRBD1 (5 bases). Germline V CDR1 and CDR2: MNHEY, SVGAGI. V lost 0 bases and J lost 6, with 9 bases in between. The CDR3 contains 13 residues.

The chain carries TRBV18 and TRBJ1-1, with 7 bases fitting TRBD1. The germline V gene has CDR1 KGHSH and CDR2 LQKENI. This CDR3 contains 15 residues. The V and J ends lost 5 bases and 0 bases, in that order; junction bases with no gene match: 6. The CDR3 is CASSYRGWVNTEAFF. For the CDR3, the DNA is TGTGCCAGCTCATACAGGGGCTGGGTGAACACTGAAGCTTTCTTT.

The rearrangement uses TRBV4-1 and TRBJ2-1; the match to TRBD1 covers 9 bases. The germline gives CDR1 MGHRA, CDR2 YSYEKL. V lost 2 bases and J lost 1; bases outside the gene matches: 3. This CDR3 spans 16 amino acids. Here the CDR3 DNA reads TGCGCCAGCAGCCAATGGACAGGGGCATCCTACAATGAGCAGTTCTTC. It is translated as CASSQWTGASYNEQFF.

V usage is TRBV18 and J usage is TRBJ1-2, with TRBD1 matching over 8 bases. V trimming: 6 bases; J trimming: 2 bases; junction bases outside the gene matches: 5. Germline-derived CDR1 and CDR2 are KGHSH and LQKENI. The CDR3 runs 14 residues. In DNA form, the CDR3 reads TGTGCCAGCTCCCTTAGGACAGGGAACTATGGCTACACCTTC. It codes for CASSLRTGNYGYTF.

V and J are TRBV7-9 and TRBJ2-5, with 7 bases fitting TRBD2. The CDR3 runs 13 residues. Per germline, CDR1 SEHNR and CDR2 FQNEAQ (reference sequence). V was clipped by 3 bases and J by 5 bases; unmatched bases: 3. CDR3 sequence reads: CASSFLGGETQYF. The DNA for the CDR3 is TGTGCCAGCAGCTTTTTGGGAGGGGAGACCCAGTACTTC.

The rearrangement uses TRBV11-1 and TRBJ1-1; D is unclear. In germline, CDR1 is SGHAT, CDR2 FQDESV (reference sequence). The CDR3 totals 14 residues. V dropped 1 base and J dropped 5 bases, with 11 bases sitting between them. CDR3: CASSLGTGRTEAFF. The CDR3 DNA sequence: TGTGCCAGCAGCTTAGGCACGGGTAGGACTGAAGCTTTCTTT. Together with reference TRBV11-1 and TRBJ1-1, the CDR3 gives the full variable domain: EAEVAQSPRYKITEKSQAVAFWCDPISGHATLYWYRQILGQGPELLVQFQDESVVDDSQLPKDRFSAERLKGVDSTLKIQPAELGDSAMYLCASSLGTGRTEAFFGQGTRLTVV.

CDR3 sequence reads: CASSDRPRETQYF. CDR3 nucleotides: TGTGCCAGTAGCGACAGGCCCCGAGAGACCCAGTACTTC. The J gene is TRBJ2-5, the V gene TRBV19; a weak D match, TRBD1 (6 bases). The CDR3 sequence is 13 residues long. Germline loops: CDR1 LNHDA, CDR2 SQIVND (reference sequence). The germline V and J ends were trimmed by 6 bases and 4 bases, with 12 bases remaining between them.

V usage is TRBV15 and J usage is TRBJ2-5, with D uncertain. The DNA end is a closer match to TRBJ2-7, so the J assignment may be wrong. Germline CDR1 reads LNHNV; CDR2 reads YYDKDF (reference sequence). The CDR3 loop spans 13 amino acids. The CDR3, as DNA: TGTGCCACCAGCAGAGATTCGTCCTACGAGCAGTACTTC. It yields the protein CATSRDSSYEQYF.

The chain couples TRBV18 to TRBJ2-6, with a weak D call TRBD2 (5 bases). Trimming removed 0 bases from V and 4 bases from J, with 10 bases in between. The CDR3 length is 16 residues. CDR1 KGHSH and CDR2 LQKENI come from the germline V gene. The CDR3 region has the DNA TGTGCCAGCTCACCACCTTGGGAGTTGGGGGCCAACGTCCTGACTTTC. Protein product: CASSPPWELGANVLTF.

The CDR3 nucleotides read TGCGCCAGCAGCCAAGTGGGGGGGTGGTCTGGAAACACCATATATTTT. This translates into CASSQVGGWSGNTIYF. J is TRBJ1-3 and V is TRBV4-3; D might be TRBD1 (5 bases). V was trimmed by 1 base and J by 1 base, leaving 11 bases between them. Per germline, CDR1 LGHNA and CDR2 YSLEER. This CDR3 contains 16 residues.

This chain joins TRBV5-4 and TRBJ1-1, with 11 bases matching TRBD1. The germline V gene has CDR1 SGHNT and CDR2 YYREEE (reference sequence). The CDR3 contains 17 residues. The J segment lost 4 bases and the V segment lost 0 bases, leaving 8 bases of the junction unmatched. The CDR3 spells CASSLVYGQGAVTEAFF. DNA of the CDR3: TGTGCCAGCAGCTTGGTCTATGGACAGGGGGCAGTCACTGAAGCTTTCTTT.

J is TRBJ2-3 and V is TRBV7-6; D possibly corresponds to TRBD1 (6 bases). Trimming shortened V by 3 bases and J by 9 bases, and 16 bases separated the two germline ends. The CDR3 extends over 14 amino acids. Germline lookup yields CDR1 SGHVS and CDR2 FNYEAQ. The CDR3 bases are TGTGCCAGCAGCTTGGGGGCCTCTCAGGGGACGCAGTATTTT. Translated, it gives CASSLGASQGTQYF.

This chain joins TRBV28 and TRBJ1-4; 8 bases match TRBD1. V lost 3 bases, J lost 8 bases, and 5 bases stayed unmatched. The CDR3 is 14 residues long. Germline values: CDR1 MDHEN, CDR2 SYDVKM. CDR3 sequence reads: CASSFDRGIEKLFF. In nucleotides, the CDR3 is TGTGCCAGCAGTTTTGACAGGGGTATCGAAAAACTGTTTTTT.

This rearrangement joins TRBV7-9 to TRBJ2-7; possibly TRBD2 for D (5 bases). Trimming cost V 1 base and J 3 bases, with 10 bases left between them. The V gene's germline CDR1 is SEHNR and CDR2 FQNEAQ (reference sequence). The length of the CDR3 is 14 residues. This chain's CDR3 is CASSLEAEGYEQYF. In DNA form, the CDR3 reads TGTGCCAGCAGCTTAGAGGCTGAGGGCTACGAGCAGTACTTC.

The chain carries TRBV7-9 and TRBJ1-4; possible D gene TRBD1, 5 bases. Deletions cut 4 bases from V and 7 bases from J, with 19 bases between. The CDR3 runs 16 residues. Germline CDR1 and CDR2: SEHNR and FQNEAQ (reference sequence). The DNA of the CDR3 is TGTGCCAGCAGCTCTATAGGACACCGGGCCATTGAAAAACTGTTTTTT. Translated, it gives CASSSIGHRAIEKLFF.

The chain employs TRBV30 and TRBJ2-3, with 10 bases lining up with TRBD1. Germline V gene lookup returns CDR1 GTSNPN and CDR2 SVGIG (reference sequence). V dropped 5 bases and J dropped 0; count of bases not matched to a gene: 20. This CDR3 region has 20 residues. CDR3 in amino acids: CAWGGVGQGVVFTSTDTQYF. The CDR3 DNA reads TGTGCCTGGGGTGGGGTAGGACAGGGGGTCGTGTTTACTAGCACAGATACGCAGTATTTT.

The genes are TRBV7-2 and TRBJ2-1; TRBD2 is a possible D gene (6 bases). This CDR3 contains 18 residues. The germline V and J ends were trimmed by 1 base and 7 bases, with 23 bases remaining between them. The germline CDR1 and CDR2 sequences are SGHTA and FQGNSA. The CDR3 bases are TGTGCCAGCAGCTTAGAATTGTTCGGGAGTCCAGCATTGAATGAGCAGTTCTTC. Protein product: CASSLELFGSPALNEQFF.

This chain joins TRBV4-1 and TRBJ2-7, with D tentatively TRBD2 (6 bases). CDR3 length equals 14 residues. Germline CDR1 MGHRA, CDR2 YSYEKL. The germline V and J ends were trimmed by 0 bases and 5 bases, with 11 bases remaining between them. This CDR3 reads CASSQEPRENEQYF. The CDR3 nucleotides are TGCGCCAGCAGCCAAGAACCCCGGGAGAACGAGCAGTACTTC.

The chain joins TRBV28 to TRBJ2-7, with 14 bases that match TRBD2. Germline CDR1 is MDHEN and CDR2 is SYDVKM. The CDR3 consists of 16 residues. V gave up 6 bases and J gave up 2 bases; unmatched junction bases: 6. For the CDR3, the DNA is TGTGCCAGCAGCTCCGGGGGACTAGCGGGAGCCTACGAGCAGTACTTC. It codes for CASSSGGLAGAYEQYF.

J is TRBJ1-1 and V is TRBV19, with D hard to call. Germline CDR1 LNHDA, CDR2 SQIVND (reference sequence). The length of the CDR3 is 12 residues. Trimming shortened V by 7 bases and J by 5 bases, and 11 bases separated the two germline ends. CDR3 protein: CASTMGPTEAFF. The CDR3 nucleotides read TGTGCCAGTACCATGGGCCCGACTGAAGCTTTCTTT.

This chain's CDR3 is CASSPTGSSYEQYF. CDR3 nucleotide sequence: TGTGCCAGCAGTCCGACAGGAAGCTCCTACGAGCAGTACTTC. The chain joins TRBV5-4 to TRBJ2-7; tentatively, D is TRBD1 (6 bases). The CDR3 is 14 amino acids. Germline V gene data show CDR1 as SGHNT and CDR2 as YYREEE (reference sequence). V was shortened by 5 bases and J by 0 bases, with 12 bases between the two germline ends.